This T cell receptor (beta chain) emerged from a study of shared clonotypes between healthy human individuals. The study's findings and limits: Naive subsets generally exceeded memory subsets in estimated richness.

CD8 cells classed as naive were CD45RO-negative and positively selected for CCR7, excluding terminally differentiated effector memory CD45RA+ cells. The table lists this clone with a count of one. Its antigen is currently unknown. The CDR3 runs to 16 residues. Germline V gene lookup returns CDR1 SGHRS and CDR2 YFSETQ. V lost 2 bases, J lost 3 bases, and 16 bases lay in between. Clones were read by immunoSEQ multiplex PCR, and TCRdb kept only the in-frame ones, dropping some. The data contain roughly 2.1 million clones, just over 90% of them singletons. Material: naive CD8+ T cells from PBMCs. The receptor's source is a man aged 18 to 29 in good health. Some clones in this sample may be carry-over from other donors' samples. The V and J genes are TRBV5-1 and TRBJ2-3; perhaps TRBD1 as D (6 bases). CDR3: CASSFTLQGRTDTQYF. The DNA for the CDR3 is TGCGCCAGCAGCTTTACACTACAGGGAAGGACAGATACGCAGTATTTT.